The clone carrying this TCR beta chain has a handful of counts. Germline trimming cut 4 bases from V and 3 bases from J; bases unmatched to any gene: 9. Germline lookup yields CDR1 KGHSH and CDR2 LQKENI. The CDR3 has 15 residues. The source of the sample is a study of blood T cell repertoires in COVID-19. About the study: PBMCs, B-cell-depleted T cells, or T cells were the source of the cDNA or gDNA that made up the material.

Generated by immunoSEQ multiplex PCR, the TCRdb table keeps only in-frame clones and is missing some. The sample yields approximately 200,000 clones, about four fifths seen once. The genes are TRBV18 and TRBJ2-7; TRBD2 aligns across 7 bases. The receptor was derived from a woman between 40 and 50 years old with COVID-19, enrolled during active disease. The sample was peripheral blood. CDR3 coding DNA: TGTGCCAGCTCACTCCTGGGGGGGATAAGCTACGAGCAGTACTTC. This translates into CASSLLGGISYEQYF.